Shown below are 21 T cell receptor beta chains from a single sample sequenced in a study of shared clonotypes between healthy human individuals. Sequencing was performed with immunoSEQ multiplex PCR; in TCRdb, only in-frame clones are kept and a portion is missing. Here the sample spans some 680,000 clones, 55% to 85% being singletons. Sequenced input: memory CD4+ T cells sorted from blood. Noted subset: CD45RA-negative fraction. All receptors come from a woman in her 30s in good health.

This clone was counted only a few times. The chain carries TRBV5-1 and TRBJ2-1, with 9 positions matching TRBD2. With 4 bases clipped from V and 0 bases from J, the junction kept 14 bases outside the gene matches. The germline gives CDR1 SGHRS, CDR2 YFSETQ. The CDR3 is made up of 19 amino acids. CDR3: CASSHIAGAIYSSYNEQFF. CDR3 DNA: TGCGCCAGCAGCCACATAGCGGGAGCGATATATAGCTCCTACAATGAGCAGTTCTTC.

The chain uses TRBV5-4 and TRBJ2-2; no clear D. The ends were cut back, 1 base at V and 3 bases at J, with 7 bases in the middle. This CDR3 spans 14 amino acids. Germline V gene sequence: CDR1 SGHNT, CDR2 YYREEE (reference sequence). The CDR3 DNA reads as TGTGCCAGCAGCTTGTACAGAGACACCGGGGAGCTGTTTTTT. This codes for CASSLYRDTGELFF. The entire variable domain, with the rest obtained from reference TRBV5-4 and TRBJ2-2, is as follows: ETGVTQSPTHLIKTRGQQVTLRCSSQSGHNTVSWYQQALGQGPQFIFQYYREEENGRGNFPPRFSGLQFPNYSSELNVNALELDDSALYLCASSLYRDTGELFFGEGSRLTVL.

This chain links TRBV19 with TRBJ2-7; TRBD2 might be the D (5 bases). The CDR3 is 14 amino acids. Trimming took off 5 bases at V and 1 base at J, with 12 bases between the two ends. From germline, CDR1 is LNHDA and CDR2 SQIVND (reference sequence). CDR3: CASSPSGTSYEQYF. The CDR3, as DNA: TGTGCCAGTAGTCCCAGCGGAACTTCCTACGAGCAGTACTTC.

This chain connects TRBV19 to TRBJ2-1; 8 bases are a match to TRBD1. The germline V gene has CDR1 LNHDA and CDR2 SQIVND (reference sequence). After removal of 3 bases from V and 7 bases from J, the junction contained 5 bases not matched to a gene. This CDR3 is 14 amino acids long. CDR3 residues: CASSMDREINEQFF. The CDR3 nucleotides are TGTGCCAGTAGTATGGACAGGGAAATAAATGAGCAGTTCTTC.

The CDR3 bases are TGTGCCAGCAGACCCACTTCCGGGACTAGCGACTCCTACAATGAGCAGTTCTTC. Its translation is CASRPTSGTSDSYNEQFF. The chain uses TRBV27 and TRBJ2-1; 10 nucleotides align to TRBD2. V lost 6 bases to trimming and J lost 0 bases; unmatched junction nucleotides: 11. This CDR3 comprises 18 residues. The germline V gene has CDR1 MNHEY and CDR2 SMNVEV (reference sequence).

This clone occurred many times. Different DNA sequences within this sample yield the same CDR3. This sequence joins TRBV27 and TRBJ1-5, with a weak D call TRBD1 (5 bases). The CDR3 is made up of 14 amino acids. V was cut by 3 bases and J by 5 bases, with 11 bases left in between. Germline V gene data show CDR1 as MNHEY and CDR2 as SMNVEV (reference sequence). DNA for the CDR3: TGTGCCAGCAGTTTTGGGATAGGGGATCAGCCCCAGCATTTT. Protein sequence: CASSFGIGDQPQHF.

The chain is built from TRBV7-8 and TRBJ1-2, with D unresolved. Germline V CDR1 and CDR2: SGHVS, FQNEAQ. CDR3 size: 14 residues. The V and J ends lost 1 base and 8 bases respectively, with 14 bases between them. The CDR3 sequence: CASSLDRARGGYTF. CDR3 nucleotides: TGTGCCAGCAGCTTAGACCGGGCCCGAGGGGGCTACACCTTC. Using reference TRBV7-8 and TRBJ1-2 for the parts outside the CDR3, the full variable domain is GAGVSQSPRYKVAKRGQDVALRCDPISGHVSLFWYQQALGQGPEFLTYFQNEAQLDKSGLPSDRFFAERPEGSVSTLKIQRTQQEDSAVYLCASSLDRARGGYTFGSGTRLTVV.

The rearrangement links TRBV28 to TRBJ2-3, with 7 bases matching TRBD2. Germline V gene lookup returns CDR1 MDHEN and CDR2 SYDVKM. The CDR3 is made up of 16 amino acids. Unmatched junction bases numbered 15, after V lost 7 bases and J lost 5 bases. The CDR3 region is CASTSTGGSRIDTQYF. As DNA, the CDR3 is TGTGCCAGCACCAGTACAGGCGGGAGTAGAATAGATACGCAGTATTTT.

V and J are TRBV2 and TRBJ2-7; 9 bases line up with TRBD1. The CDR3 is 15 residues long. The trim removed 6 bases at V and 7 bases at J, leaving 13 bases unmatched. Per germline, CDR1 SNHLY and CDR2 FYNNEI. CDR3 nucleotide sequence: TGTGCCAGCAGCAACGGGGGGACAGGGAAGGTTGAGCAGTACTTC. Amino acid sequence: CASSNGGTGKVEQYF.

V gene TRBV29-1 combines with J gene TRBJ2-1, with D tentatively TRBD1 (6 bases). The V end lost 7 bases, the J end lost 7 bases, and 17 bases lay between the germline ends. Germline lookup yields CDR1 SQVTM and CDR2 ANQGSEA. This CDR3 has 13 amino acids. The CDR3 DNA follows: TGCAGCGGTCTACAGGGTGTTGGAAATGAGCAGTTCTTC. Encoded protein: CSGLQGVGNEQFF.

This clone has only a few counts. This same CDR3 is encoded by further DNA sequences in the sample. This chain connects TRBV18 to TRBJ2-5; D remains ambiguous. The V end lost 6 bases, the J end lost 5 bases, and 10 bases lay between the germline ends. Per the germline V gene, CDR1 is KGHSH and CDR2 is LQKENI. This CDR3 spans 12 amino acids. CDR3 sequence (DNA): TGTGCCAGCTCCCCCGGTGGGGAGACCCAGTACTTC. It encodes CASSPGGETQYF.

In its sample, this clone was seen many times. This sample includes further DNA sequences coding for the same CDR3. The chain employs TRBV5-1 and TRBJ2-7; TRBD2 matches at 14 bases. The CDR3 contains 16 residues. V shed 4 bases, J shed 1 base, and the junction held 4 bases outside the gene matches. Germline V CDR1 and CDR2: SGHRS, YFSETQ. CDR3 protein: CASSTGTSGGSYEQYF. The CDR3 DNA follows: TGCGCCAGCAGCACCGGGACTAGCGGGGGTTCCTACGAGCAGTACTTC.

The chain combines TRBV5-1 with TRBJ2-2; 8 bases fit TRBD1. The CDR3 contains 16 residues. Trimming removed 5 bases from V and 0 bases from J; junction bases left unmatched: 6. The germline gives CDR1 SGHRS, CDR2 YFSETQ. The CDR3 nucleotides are TGCGCCAGCAGTCCTGACAGGGGCACGAACACCGGGGAGCTGTTTTTT. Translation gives CASSPDRGTNTGELFF.

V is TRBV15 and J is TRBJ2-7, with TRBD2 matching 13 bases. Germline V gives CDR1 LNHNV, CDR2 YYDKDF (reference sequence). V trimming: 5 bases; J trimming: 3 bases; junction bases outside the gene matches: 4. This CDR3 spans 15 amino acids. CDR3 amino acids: CATSEGLAGVYEQYF. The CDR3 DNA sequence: TGTGCCACCAGCGAAGGACTAGCGGGAGTCTACGAGCAGTACTTC.

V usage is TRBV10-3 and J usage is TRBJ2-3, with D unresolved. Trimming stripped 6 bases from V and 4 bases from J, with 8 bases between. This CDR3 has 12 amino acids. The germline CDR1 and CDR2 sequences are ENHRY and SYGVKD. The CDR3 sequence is CAISPVADTQYF. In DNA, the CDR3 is TGTGCCATCAGCCCAGTGGCAGATACGCAGTATTTT.

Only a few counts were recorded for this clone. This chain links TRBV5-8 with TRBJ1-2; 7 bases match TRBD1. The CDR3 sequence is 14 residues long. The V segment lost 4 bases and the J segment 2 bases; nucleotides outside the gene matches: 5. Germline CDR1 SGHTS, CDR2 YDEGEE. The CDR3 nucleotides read TGTGCCAGCAGCACCGTGACAGGGAACTATGGCTACACCTTC. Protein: CASSTVTGNYGYTF.

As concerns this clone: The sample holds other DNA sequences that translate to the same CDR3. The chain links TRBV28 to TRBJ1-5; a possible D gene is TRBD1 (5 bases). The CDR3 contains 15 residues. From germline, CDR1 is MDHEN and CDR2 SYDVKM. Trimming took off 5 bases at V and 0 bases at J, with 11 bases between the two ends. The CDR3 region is CASSAGRNSNQPQHF. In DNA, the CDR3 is TGTGCCAGCAGTGCGGGACGGAATAGCAATCAGCCCCAGCATTTT.

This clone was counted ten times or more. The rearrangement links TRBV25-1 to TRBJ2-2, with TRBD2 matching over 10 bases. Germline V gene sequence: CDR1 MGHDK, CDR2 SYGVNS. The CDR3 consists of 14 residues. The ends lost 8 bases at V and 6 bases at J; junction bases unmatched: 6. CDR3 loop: CASSSGSYPGELFF. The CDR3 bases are TGTGCCAGCTCTAGCGGGAGTTACCCCGGGGAGCTGTTTTTT.

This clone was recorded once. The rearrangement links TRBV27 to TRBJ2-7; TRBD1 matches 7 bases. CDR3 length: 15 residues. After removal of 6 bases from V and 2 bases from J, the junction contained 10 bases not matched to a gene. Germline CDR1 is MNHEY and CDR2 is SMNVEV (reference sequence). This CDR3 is CASSLRGQIPYEQYF. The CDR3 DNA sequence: TGTGCCAGCAGCCTAAGGGGACAGATACCCTACGAGCAGTACTTC.

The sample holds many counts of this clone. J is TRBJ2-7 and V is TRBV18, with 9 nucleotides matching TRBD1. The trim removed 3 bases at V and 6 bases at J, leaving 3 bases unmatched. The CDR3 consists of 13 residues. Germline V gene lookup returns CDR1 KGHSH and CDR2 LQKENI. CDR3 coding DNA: TGTGCCAGCTCACCCCAGGACAGGGGCGAGCAGTACTTC. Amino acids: CASSPQDRGEQYF.

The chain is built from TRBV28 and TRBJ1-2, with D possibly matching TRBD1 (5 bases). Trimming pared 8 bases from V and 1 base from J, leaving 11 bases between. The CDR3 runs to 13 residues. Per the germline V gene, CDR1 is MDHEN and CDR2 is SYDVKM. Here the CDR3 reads CASGGGGNYGYTF. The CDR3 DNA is TGTGCCAGCGGGGGGGGTGGTAACTATGGCTACACCTTC.